The T cell receptor beta chain under discussion was sequenced for a study of T cell repertoires in cytomegalovirus infection. Concerning this clonotype itself: Antigen specificity is unknown.

The V and J ends lost 6 bases and 5 bases respectively, with 13 bases between them. Germline V gene data show CDR1 as SNHLY and CDR2 as FYNNEI. This CDR3 contains 13 residues. Using its own MiXCR run on the reads, TCRdb lists one record per CDR3 protein. The top ten clones hold roughly 14% of a sample with about 770,000 distinct CDR3 sequences, under 35% of them seen once. Findings and caveats of the study: HLA-C-restricted CMV-specific TCR beta clonotypes were dominant in the ex vivo response.

The sample was cultured CD8+ T cells from PBMCs, taken from culture after CMV antigen stimulation. The chain has TRBV2 and TRBJ1-1; D call uncertain. This clonotype originated in a human donor in good health (CMV status not recorded). Some clones in this sample may be carry-over from other donors' samples. The CDR3 is CASRGSMWTEAFF. Here the CDR3 DNA reads TGTGCCAGCAGGGGGAGTATGTGGACTGAAGCTTTCTTT. Supplemented by reference TRBV2 and TRBJ1-1, the full variable domain reads EPEVTQTPSHQVTQMGQEVILRCVPISNHLYFYWYRQILGQKVEFLVSFYNNEISEKSEIFDDQFSVERPDGSNFTLKIRSTKLEDSAMYFCASRGSMWTEAFFGQGTRLTVV.